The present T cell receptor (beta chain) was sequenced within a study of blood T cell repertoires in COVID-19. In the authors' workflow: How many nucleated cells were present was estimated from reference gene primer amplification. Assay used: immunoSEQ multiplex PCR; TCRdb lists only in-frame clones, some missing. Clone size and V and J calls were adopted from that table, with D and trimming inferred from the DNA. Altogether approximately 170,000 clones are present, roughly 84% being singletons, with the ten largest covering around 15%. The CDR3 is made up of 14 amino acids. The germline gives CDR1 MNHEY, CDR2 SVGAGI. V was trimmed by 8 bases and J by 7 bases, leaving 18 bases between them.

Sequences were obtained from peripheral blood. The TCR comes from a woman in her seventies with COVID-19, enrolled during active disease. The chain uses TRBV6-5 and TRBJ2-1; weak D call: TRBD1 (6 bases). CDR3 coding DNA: TGTGCCAGCGACAGGACACCGACGAGGAATGAGCAGTTCTTC. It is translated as CASDRTPTRNEQFF.